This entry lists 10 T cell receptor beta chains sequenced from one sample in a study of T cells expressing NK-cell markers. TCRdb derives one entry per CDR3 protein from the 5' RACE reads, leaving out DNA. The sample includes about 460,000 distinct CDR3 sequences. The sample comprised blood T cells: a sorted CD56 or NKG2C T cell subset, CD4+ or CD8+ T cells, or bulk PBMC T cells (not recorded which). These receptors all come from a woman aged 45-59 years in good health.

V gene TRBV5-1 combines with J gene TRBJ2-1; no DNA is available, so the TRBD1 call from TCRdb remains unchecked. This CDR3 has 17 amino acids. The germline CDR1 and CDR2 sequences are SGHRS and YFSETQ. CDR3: CASSLGLRRGLNNEQFF.

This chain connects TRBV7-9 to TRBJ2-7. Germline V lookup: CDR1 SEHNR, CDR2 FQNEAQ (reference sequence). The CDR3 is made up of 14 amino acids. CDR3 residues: CASSFLEDLYEQYF.

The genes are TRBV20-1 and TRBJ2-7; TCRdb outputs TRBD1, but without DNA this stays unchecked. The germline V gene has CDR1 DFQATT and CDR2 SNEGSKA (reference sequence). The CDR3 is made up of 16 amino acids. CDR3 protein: CSAREWGGRGAYEQYF.

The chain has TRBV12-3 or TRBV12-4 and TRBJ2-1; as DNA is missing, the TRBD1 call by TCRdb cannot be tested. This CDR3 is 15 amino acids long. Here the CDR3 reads CASSPRDRKRGEQFF.

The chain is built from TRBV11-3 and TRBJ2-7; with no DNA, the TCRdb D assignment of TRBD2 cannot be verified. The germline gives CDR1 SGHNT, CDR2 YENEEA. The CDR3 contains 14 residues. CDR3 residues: CASSFSGSRDEQYF.

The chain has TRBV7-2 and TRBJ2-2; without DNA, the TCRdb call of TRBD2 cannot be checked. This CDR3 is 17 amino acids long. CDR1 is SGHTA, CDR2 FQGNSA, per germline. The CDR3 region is CASSLGSSGLNTGELFF.

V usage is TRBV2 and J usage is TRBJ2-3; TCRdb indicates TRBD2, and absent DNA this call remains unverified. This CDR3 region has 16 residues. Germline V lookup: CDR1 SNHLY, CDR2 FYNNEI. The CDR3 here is CASSEVGLAVTDTQYF.

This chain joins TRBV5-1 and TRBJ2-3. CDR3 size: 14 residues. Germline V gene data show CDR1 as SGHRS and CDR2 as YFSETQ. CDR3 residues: CASNRWEIGDTQYF.

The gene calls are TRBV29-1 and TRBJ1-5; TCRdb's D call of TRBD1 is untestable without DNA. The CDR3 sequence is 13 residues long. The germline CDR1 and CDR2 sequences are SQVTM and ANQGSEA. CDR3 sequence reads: CSVGGQQNQPQHF. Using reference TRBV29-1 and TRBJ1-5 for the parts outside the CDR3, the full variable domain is SAVISQKPSRDICQRGTSLTIQCQVDSQVTMMFWYRQQPGQSLTLIATANQGSEATYESGFVIDKFPISRPNLTFSTLTVSNMSPEDSSIYLCSVGGQQNQPQHFGDGTRLSIL.

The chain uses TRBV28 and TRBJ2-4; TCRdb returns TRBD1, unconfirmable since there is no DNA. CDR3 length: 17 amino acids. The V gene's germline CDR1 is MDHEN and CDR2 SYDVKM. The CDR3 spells CASSFWGERGAKNIQYF. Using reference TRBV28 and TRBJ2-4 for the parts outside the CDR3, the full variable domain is DVKVTQSSRYLVKRTGEKVFLECVQDMDHENMFWYRQDPGLGLRLIYFSYDVKMKEKGDIPEGYSVSREKKERFSLILESASTNQTSMYLCASSFWGERGAKNIQYFGAGTRLSVL.